A selection of T cell receptor beta chains follows, all from one sample in a study of cytomegalovirus exposure and HLA in healthy donors. Repertoires were generated with immunoSEQ multiplex PCR, while TCRdb's copy carries only in-frame clones and drops some. The table has some 140,000 clones, around 79% seen once; the top ten hold 8.8%. Sequencing was done on a sample of PBMCs. These receptors came from a woman aged 45 to 65 in good health and CMV-seropositive. Each CDR3 is given with its conserved first and last residue. Each record gives: J gene, V gene, D gene, clone size, CDR3 protein, CDR3 DNA. A D gene is named only where the DNA matches it firmly. The listing skips clone size in some rows; elsewhere it reads once, few, many or a size class.

TRBJ1-3 | TRBV6-5 | TRBD1 | NA | CASYDRAGNTIYF | TGTGCCAGCTACGACAGGGCTGGAAACACCATATATTTT
TRBJ2-2 | TRBV7-9 | TRBD1 | NA | CASRSDREITGELFF | TGTGCCAGCAGATCGGACAGGGAAATTACCGGGGAGCTGTTTTTT
TRBJ1-5 | TRBV7-8 | TRBD1 | NA | CASSWDRGVNQPQHF | TGTGCCAGCAGCTGGGACAGGGGAGTCAATCAGCCCCAGCATTTT
TRBJ1-5 | TRBV29-1 | NA | NA | CSVEEGGQPQHF | TGCAGCGTTGAAGAGGGGGGGCAGCCCCAGCATTTT
TRBJ1-5 | TRBV2 | NA | NA | CASTDESGGTRQHF | TGTGCCAGCACCGACGAATCGGGGGGGACGCGCCAGCATTTT
TRBJ1-2 | TRBV6-6 | TRBD1 | NA | CASNGQGNYGYTF | TGTGCCAGCAACGGACAGGGGAACTATGGCTACACCTTC
TRBJ2-3 | TRBV29-1 | TRBD1 | NA | CSGTQGDTQYF | TGCAGCGGAACACAGGGGGATACGCAGTATTTT
TRBJ2-7 | TRBV7-2 | NA | NA | CASSLPGAYEQYF | TGTGCCAGCAGCTTACCAGGGGCCTACGAGCAGTACTTC
TRBJ1-1 | TRBV29-1 | NA | NA | CSVAAGRGEAFF | TGCAGCGTTGCCGCCGGTCGGGGTGAAGCTTTCTTT
TRBJ2-1 | TRBV6-4 | TRBD2 | few | CASSEERASGEDEQFF | TGTGCCAGCAGTGAGGAAAGGGCTAGCGGGGAGGATGAGCAGTTCTTC
TRBJ1-1 | TRBV5-4 | TRBD1 | NA | CASSRQGNTEAFF | TGTGCCAGCAGTAGACAGGGGAACACTGAAGCTTTCTTT
TRBJ2-1 | TRBV11-3 | TRBD2 | NA | CASSPGLAGAYNEQFF | TGTGCCAGCAGCCCAGGACTAGCGGGGGCCTACAATGAGCAGTTCTTC
TRBJ2-3 | TRBV12-2 | NA | NA | CASRLAGTSDTDTQYF | TGTGCAAGTCGCTTAGCCGGGACTTCGGACACAGATACGCAGTATTTT
TRBJ2-5 | TRBV4-2 | TRBD1 | NA | CASSQGDRGETQYF | TGTGCCAGCAGCCAGGGGGACAGGGGTGAGACCCAGTACTTC
TRBJ1-5 | TRBV6-6 | TRBD1 | NA | CASSYWGQGGNQPQHF | TGTGCCAGCAGTTACTGGGGACAGGGGGGCAATCAGCCCCAGCATTTT
TRBJ2-5 | TRBV7-2 | TRBD2 | NA | CASSSLAGGNKETQYF | TGTGCCAGCAGCTCGTTAGCGGGGGGGAACAAAGAGACCCAGTACTTC
TRBJ2-7 | TRBV2 | TRBD1 | NA | CASSFGGQGRYEQYF | TGTGCCAGCAGCTTCGGGGGACAGGGACGCTACGAGCAGTACTTC
TRBJ2-3 | TRBV6-1 | TRBD2 | many | CASSELAGGPDTQYF | TGTGCCAGCAGTGAACTAGCGGGGGGGCCAGATACGCAGTATTTT
TRBJ2-5 | TRBV2 | TRBD2 | NA | CASRTSTSGETSRTQYF | TGTGCCAGCAGAACCTCCACTAGCGGGGAAACCTCACGGACCCAGTACTTC
TRBJ1-4 | TRBV29-1 | TRBD1 | once | CSVLYRGQKLFF | TGCAGCGTACTTTACAGGGGCCAAAAACTGTTTTTT
TRBJ1-4 | TRBV7-9 | NA | few | CASSQGTGATNEKLFF | TGTGCCAGCAGCCAAGGGACGGGAGCAACTAATGAAAAACTGTTTTTT
TRBJ1-2 | TRBV14 | NA | NA | CASSQDPGNYGYTF | TGTGCCAGCAGCCAAGACCCGGGTAACTATGGCTACACCTTC
TRBJ2-1 | TRBV11-2 | TRBD2 | NA | CASSLASGGAYNEQFF | TGTGCCAGCAGCTTAGCTAGCGGGGGGGCCTACAATGAGCAGTTCTTC
TRBJ2-5 | TRBV11-1 | TRBD1 | NA | CASSLNMGQGQETQYF | TGTGCCAGCAGCCTGAATATGGGACAGGGCCAAGAGACCCAGTACTTC
TRBJ1-2 | TRBV28 | NA | few | CASSLPARAGGYTF | TGTGCCAGCAGTTTGCCCGCCAGGGCGGGAGGCTACACCTTC
TRBJ1-2 | TRBV19 | TRBD1 | NA | CASSGQGAMFGGYTF | TGTGCCAGTAGTGGGCAGGGGGCCATGTTTGGCGGCTACACCTTC
TRBJ2-7 | TRBV28 | NA | NA | CASSWRVGAYEQYF | TGTGCCAGCAGTTGGAGGGTGGGCGCCTACGAGCAGTACTTC
TRBJ1-1 | TRBV10-3 | TRBD1 | NA | CAIRDGGTGGNSDTEAFF | TGTGCCATCAGGGATGGGGGGACAGGGGGCAATTCGGACACTGAAGCTTTCTTT
TRBJ2-1 | TRBV5-6 | TRBD1 | once | CASSYRDREYNEQFF | TGTGCCAGCAGCTACCGGGACAGGGAATACAATGAGCAGTTCTTC
TRBJ2-3 | TRBV4-2 | NA | NA | CASSQGSGTDTQYF | TGTGCCAGCAGCCAGGGCTCGGGCACAGATACGCAGTATTTT
TRBJ2-7 | TRBV5-1 | NA | NA | CASSLEQGESSYEQYF | TGCGCCAGCAGCTTGGAACAAGGGGAAAGCTCCTACGAGCAGTACTTC
TRBJ2-2 | TRBV5-6 | NA | NA | CASSLSTGELFF | TGTGCCAGCAGCTTGTCAACCGGGGAGCTGTTTTTT
TRBJ2-3 | TRBV5-1 | NA | NA | CASSLAGTTDTQYF | TGCGCCAGCAGCTTGGCGGGGACTACAGATACGCAGTATTTT
TRBJ1-1 | TRBV15 | TRBD1 | NA | CATKTGDRANTEAFF | TGTGCCACCAAAACCGGGGACAGAGCGAACACTGAAGCTTTCTTT
TRBJ2-7 | TRBV6-6 | TRBD1 | NA | CASSYRDRTSYEQYF | TGTGCCAGCAGTTACCGGGACAGGACATCCTACGAGCAGTACTTC
TRBJ1-2 | TRBV19 | NA | NA | CASSHGRGNYGYTF | TGTGCCAGTAGTCACGGGAGGGGAAACTATGGCTACACCTTC
TRBJ1-5 | TRBV15 | NA | NA | CATSRGGSPQPQHF | TGTGCCACCAGCAGGGGGGGGTCCCCTCAGCCCCAGCATTTT
TRBJ2-7 | TRBV25-1 | NA | NA | CASTKGQGSYEQYF | TGTGCCAGCACCAAGGGCCAAGGGAGCTACGAGCAGTACTTC
TRBJ2-1 | TRBV6-5 | TRBD2 | NA | CASSPPSGGFNEQFF | TGTGCCAGCAGCCCCCCTAGCGGGGGGTTCAATGAGCAGTTCTTC
TRBJ1-1 | TRBV4-3 | NA | few | CASSLGGQMNTEAFF | TGCGCCAGCAGCCTGGGGGGGCAAATGAACACTGAAGCTTTCTTT
TRBJ1-6 | TRBV6-5 | NA | NA | CASSRGFNSPLHF | TGTGCCAGCAGCCGGGGTTTTAATTCACCCCTCCACTTT
TRBJ1-1 | TRBV27 | NA | NA | CASGEAAEAFF | TGTGCCAGCGGAGAGGCTGCTGAAGCTTTCTTT